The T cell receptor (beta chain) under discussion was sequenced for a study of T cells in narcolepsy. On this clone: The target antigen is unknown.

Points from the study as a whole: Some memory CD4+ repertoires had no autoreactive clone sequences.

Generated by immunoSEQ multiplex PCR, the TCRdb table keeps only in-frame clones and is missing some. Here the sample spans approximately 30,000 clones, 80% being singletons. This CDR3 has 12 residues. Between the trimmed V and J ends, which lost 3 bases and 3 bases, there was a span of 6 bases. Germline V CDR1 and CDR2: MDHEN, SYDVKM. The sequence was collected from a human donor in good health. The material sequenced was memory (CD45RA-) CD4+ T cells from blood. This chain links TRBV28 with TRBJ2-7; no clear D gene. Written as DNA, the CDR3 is TGTGCCAGCAGTTTCGACGGCTACGAGCAGTACTTC. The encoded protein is CASSFDGYEQYF.